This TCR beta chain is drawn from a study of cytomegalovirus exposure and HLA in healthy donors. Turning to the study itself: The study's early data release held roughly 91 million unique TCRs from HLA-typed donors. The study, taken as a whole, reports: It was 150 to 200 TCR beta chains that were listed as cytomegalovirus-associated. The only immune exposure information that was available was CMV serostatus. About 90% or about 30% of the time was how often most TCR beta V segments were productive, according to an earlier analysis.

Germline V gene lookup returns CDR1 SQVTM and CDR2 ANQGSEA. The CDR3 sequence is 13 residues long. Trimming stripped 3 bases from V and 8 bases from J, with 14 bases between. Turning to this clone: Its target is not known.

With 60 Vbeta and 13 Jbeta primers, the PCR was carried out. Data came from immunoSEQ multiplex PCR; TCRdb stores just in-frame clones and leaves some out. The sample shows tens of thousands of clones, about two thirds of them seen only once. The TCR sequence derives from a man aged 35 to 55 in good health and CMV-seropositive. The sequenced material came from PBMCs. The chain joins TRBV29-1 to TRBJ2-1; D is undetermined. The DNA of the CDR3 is TGCAGCGTTGAGGAGACGGCGATTCATGAGCAGTTCTTC. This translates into CSVEETAIHEQFF.